The clone carrying this T cell receptor beta chain was counted once. The data originate from a study of PD-L1 blockade in urothelial cancer. Study in general: Males with bladder-origin urothelial cancer constituted about nine tenths of the roughly 29 patients. Blood-derived samples held a median around 140,000 T cells.

The trim removed 4 bases at V and 1 base at J, leaving 4 bases unmatched. The CDR3 has 15 residues. Germline V gene lookup returns CDR1 SEHNR and CDR2 FQNEAQ (reference sequence). Assay: immunoSEQ multiplex PCR; the TCRdb copy retains only in-frame clones and omits some. This table has approximately 80,000 clones, roughly 82% appearing once. The chain is built from TRBV7-9 and TRBJ2-5; 9 nucleotides match TRBD2. The sequencing used PBMCs, collected around atezolizumab (anti-PD-L1) treatment. The TCR originated in a man between 65 and 85 years old with urothelial cancer. CDR3 nucleotide sequence: TGTGCCAGCAGCTCCGGACTAGCGTTCCAAGAGACCCAGTACTTC. It is translated as CASSSGLAFQETQYF. The full variable domain, its missing parts supplied by reference TRBV7-9 and TRBJ2-5, is DTGVSQNPRHKITKRGQNVTFRCDPISEHNRLYWYRQTLGQGPEFLTYFQNEAQLEKSRLLSDRFSAERPKGSFSTLEIQRTEQGDSAMYLCASSSGLAFQETQYFGPGTRLLVL.